These 5 T cell receptor beta chains were all obtained from the same sample, sequenced in a study of radiotherapy plus CTLA-4 blockade in lung cancer. Sequenced by immunoSEQ multiplex PCR; TCRdb stores in-frame clones only, minus some. The data hold 60,000 to 75,000 clones, with approximately 76% observed a single time. The sequencing here drew on peripheral blood, taken from a patient treated with radiotherapy plus ipilimumab. Receptor source: a human donor with non-small cell lung cancer whose response to radiotherapy plus ipilimumab could not be evaluated. Some clones in this sample may be carry-over from other donors' samples.

This rearrangement joins TRBV27 to TRBJ1-5; no definite D call. From germline, CDR1 is MNHEY and CDR2 SMNVEV (reference sequence). Trimming left V 1 base short and J 0 bases short, with 4 bases between. The CDR3 runs to 14 residues. The DNA of the CDR3 is TGTGCCAGCAGTTTATTCCATAGCAATCAGCCCCAGCATTTT. It codes for CASSLFHSNQPQHF.

The chain has TRBV19 and TRBJ1-1; 8 bases are a match to TRBD1. J gave up 2 bases and V 5 bases, and 7 bases lay outside the gene matches. Germline V gene lookup returns CDR1 LNHDA and CDR2 SQIVND (reference sequence). The CDR3 totals 15 residues. The CDR3 spells CASSYTGTGNTEAFF. In DNA, the CDR3 is TGTGCCAGTAGTTATACCGGGACAGGCAACACTGAAGCTTTCTTT.

This clone occurred a few times. The gene calls are TRBV5-1 and TRBJ2-1, with D possibly matching TRBD2 (6 bases). The germline CDR1 and CDR2 sequences are SGHRS and YFSETQ. Trimming cost V 3 bases and J 7 bases, with 11 bases left between them. The CDR3 is 13 residues long. The CDR3 region is CASSSGGRNEQFF. The CDR3 bases are TGCGCCAGCAGCTCCGGGGGAAGGAATGAGCAGTTCTTC.

The chain links TRBV27 to TRBJ1-1, with TRBD1 identical over 7 bases. Germline CDR1 is MNHEY and CDR2 is SMNVEV (reference sequence). The trim removed 5 bases at V and 5 bases at J, leaving 5 bases unmatched. The CDR3 loop spans 13 amino acids. CDR3 sequence reads: CASSGRTGTEAFF. CDR3 nucleotides: TGTGCCAGCAGTGGAAGGACAGGTACTGAAGCTTTCTTT.

CDR3 sequence reads: CASSLDPGTVRYGYTF. CDR3 coding DNA: TGCGCCAGCAGCTTGGATCCTGGGACAGTACGCTATGGCTACACCTTC. The chain joins TRBV5-1 to TRBJ1-2, with 7 bases aligning to TRBD1. V lost 0 bases, J lost 4 bases, and 9 bases stayed unmatched. Germline assignment: CDR1 SGHRS and CDR2 YFSETQ. CDR3 length: 16 residues. Full variable domain (outside the CDR3, taken from reference TRBV5-1 and TRBJ1-2): KAGVTQTPRYLIKTRGQQVTLSCSPISGHRSVSWYQQTPGQGLQFLFEYFSETQRNKGNFPGRFSGRQFSNSRSEMNVSTLELGDSALYLCASSLDPGTVRYGYTFGSGTRLTVV.